This entry concerns a single T cell receptor (beta chain). The sample is drawn from a study of blood T cell repertoires in COVID-19. Study background: Specimens from acute and convalescent COVID-19 originated in the United States, Italy and Spain. In each case, the material was cDNA or gDNA derived from T cells, B-cell-depleted T cells, or PBMCs.

Original processing methods: Reference gene primers were amplified, and this amplification served to estimate nucleated cell counts. Clones were sequenced by immunoSEQ multiplex PCR, and TCRdb holds only the in-frame ones, with some missing. The V and J calls and clone size are taken from that table; D and trimming were inferred from the DNA. The table lists about 240,000 clones, around 81% of them singletons. The CDR3 covers 15 residues. With V trimmed by 1 base and J by 5 bases, 3 bases remained unmatched. Germline lookup yields CDR1 SGHNT and CDR2 YYREEE (reference sequence). The receptor's source is a man younger than 40 who had recovered from COVID-19. Sequencing was done on a sample of peripheral blood. This chain links TRBV5-4 with TRBJ2-4; TRBD1 aligns across 10 bases. The CDR3 DNA sequence: TGTGCCAGCAGCTTGTGGACAGGGGGAGAAAACATTCAGTACTTC. Amino acid sequence: CASSLWTGGENIQYF.